These 26 T cell receptor beta chains originate from one sample sequenced in a study of blood T cell repertoires in COVID-19. Assay: immunoSEQ multiplex PCR; the TCRdb copy retains only in-frame clones and omits some. The sample lists 200,000 to 250,000 clones, about 94% occurring once. Input material: peripheral blood. All receptors derive from a man aged 55 to 70 with COVID-19, enrolled during active disease.

The rearrangement links TRBV2 to TRBJ2-7; 7 nucleotides match TRBD2. CDR1 and CDR2 from the germline V gene are SNHLY and FYNNEI. This CDR3 has 12 amino acids. V lost 5 bases, J lost 3 bases, and 1 base stayed unmatched. The CDR3 region has the DNA TGTGCCAGCAGTCCGGGAGGCTACGAGCAGTACTTC. Translation gives CASSPGGYEQYF.

This rearrangement joins TRBV7-2 to TRBJ1-5; weak D call: TRBD1 (5 bases). Germline V gene sequence: CDR1 SGHTA, CDR2 FQGNSA. Deletions cut 1 base from V and 6 bases from J, with 13 bases between. The CDR3 has 15 amino acids. In nucleotides, the CDR3 is TGTGCCAGCAGCTTAGAAGGGGCTGGGGCTCAGCCCCAGCATTTT. It yields the protein CASSLEGAGAQPQHF.

This chain links TRBV12-3 or TRBV12-4 with TRBJ2-1, with 9 bases identical to TRBD2. The CDR3 loop spans 13 amino acids. V trimming: 3 bases; J trimming: 9 bases; junction bases outside the gene matches: 3. The CDR3 DNA sequence: TGTGCCAGCAGTTTCGCGGGGGGGAGTGAGCAGTTCTTC. Its translation: CASSFAGGSEQFF.

The V call is TRBV3-1 (or the pseudogene TRBV3-2), the J call TRBJ1-5; D is perhaps TRBD1 (6 bases). The CDR3 runs 15 residues. Deletions cut 4 bases from V and 0 bases from J, with 10 bases between. The germline CDR1 and CDR2 sequences are LGHDT and YNNKEL (reference sequence). The CDR3 DNA is TGTGCCAGCAGCCTAGGGACAAGTAGCAATCAGCCCCAGCATTTT. Protein product: CASSLGTSSNQPQHF.

The V and J genes are TRBV7-9 and TRBJ2-1; 10 positions agree with TRBD2. V shed 5 bases, J shed 3 bases, and the junction held 10 bases outside the gene matches. The CDR3 is 17 residues long. The V gene's germline CDR1 is SEHNR and CDR2 FQNEAQ (reference sequence). CDR3 loop: CASSPIPTSGVYNEQFF. The CDR3 coding sequence is TGTGCCAGCAGCCCGATACCAACTAGCGGGGTCTACAATGAGCAGTTCTTC.

The chain links TRBV3-1 (or the pseudogene TRBV3-2) to TRBJ1-4; D remains ambiguous. The ends were cut back, 2 bases at V and 7 bases at J, with 14 bases in the middle. CDR1 and CDR2 (germline): LGHDT, YNNKEL (reference sequence). The CDR3 spans 15 residues. The CDR3 DNA follows: TGTGCCAGCAGCCAATCGATAGGGAGGCCTGAAAAACTGTTTTTT. Translation gives CASSQSIGRPEKLFF.

The chain combines TRBV5-6 with TRBJ1-1; possible D gene TRBD1, 5 bases. Trimming removed 4 bases from V and 1 base from J, with 14 bases in between. In germline, CDR1 is SGHDT, CDR2 YYEEEE. The CDR3 loop spans 15 amino acids. The CDR3 region is CASSAYRSPNTEAFF. CDR3 coding DNA: TGTGCCAGCAGCGCCTACAGGTCTCCGAACACTGAAGCTTTCTTT. Looking up the rest from reference TRBV5-6 and TRBJ1-1 gives the full variable domain: DAGVTQSPTHLIKTRGQQVTLRCSPKSGHDTVSWYQQALGQGPQFIFQYYEEEERQRGNFPDRFSGHQFPNYSSELNVNALLLGDSALYLCASSAYRSPNTEAFFGQGTRLTVV.

The CDR3 DNA sequence: TGCGCCAGCAGCTTGACTAAAGCGGGACTCTACAATGAGCAGTTCTTC. Translation: CASSLTKAGLYNEQFF. The chain carries TRBV5-1 and TRBJ2-1; TRBD2 matches 7 bases. Germline assignment: CDR1 SGHRS and CDR2 YFSETQ. V trimming: 1 base; J trimming: 3 bases; junction bases outside the gene matches: 7. This CDR3 comprises 16 residues.

The gene calls are TRBV14 and TRBJ2-3; tentatively, D is TRBD1 (5 bases). Germline V gene sequence: CDR1 SGHDN, CDR2 FVKESK. V lost 3 bases and J 10 bases, leaving 17 bases between the germline ends. The CDR3 extends over 14 amino acids. CDR3 bases: TGTGCCAGCAGCCAGGGGATCCCAGGGTCCCCGCAGTATTTT. Translation: CASSQGIPGSPQYF.

This chain links TRBV2 with TRBJ2-1; TRBD2 is a possible D gene (7 bases). V shed 1 base and J shed 9 bases, with 16 bases lying between them. The CDR3 length is 15 residues. CDR1 is SNHLY, CDR2 FYNNEI, per germline. CDR3 in DNA: TGTGCCAGCAGTGAAGGCGGAACAGGGAGGGGTGAGCAGTTCTTC. Translated, it gives CASSEGGTGRGEQFF.

The chain carries TRBV18 and TRBJ2-5; D may be TRBD2 (5 bases). The CDR3 contains 12 residues. Trimming removed 3 bases from V and 3 bases from J, with 5 bases in between. Germline values: CDR1 KGHSH, CDR2 LQKENI. The CDR3: CASSPREETQYF. The CDR3 DNA sequence: TGTGCCAGCTCACCGCGGGAAGAGACCCAGTACTTC.

Notes on this clone: At the DNA level, this CDR3 is encoded by other sequences in the same sample as well. The V call is TRBV25-1, the J call TRBJ2-7; possibly TRBD2 for D (6 bases). V shed 1 base and J shed 3 bases, with 7 bases lying between them. The CDR3 covers 13 residues. CDR1 and CDR2 from the germline V gene are MGHDK and SYGVNS. In DNA form, the CDR3 reads TGTGCCAGCAGTGAATCCGGGGGCTACGAGCAGTACTTC. This translates into CASSESGGYEQYF.

This sequence joins TRBV19 and TRBJ1-1, with unresolved D. The germline CDR1 and CDR2 sequences are LNHDA and SQIVND (reference sequence). V shed 7 bases and J shed 4 bases, with 19 bases lying between them. The CDR3 has 15 residues. The CDR3 region is CASTLDRRGVTEAFF. The CDR3 DNA sequence: TGTGCCAGTACCCTGGACCGGCGCGGGGTCACTGAAGCTTTCTTT.

This chain uses TRBV6-2 or TRBV6-3 with TRBJ2-5; D perhaps matches TRBD2 (6 bases). Trimming cost V 0 bases and J 5 bases, with 16 bases left between them. From germline, CDR1 is MNHEY and CDR2 SVGEGT. This CDR3 has 16 residues. CDR3 amino acids: CASSYSSKTSLETQYF. The CDR3 nucleotides read TGTGCCAGCAGTTACTCCTCAAAGACTAGTCTGGAGACCCAGTACTTC.

This sequence joins TRBV19 and TRBJ1-3; D possibly corresponds to TRBD1 (5 bases). The CDR3 contains 16 residues. The germline V gene has CDR1 LNHDA and CDR2 SQIVND (reference sequence). With 2 bases removed from V and 0 bases from J, the gap between germline ends came to 11 bases. Here the CDR3 DNA reads TGTGCCAGTAGTATACCCGGGGGTTACTCTGGAAACACCATATATTTT. It is translated as CASSIPGGYSGNTIYF.

J is TRBJ2-2 and V is TRBV7-9; D not certain. Germline-derived CDR1 and CDR2 are SEHNR and FQNEAQ (reference sequence). The CDR3 totals 15 residues. The V gene lost 8 bases and the J gene lost 2 bases, with 15 bases spanning the gap. The CDR3 sequence is CASVPVAGNTGELFF. In nucleotides, the CDR3 is TGTGCCAGCGTACCAGTGGCAGGAAACACCGGGGAGCTGTTTTTT.

This clone was seen a single time. The V gene is TRBV7-8, the J gene TRBJ1-1; a weak D match, TRBD1 (5 bases). V was shortened by 0 bases and J by 1 base, with 6 bases between the two germline ends. CDR1 is SGHVS and CDR2 is FQNEAQ in the germline V gene. The CDR3 has 14 residues. The CDR3 nucleotides are TGTGCCAGCAGCTTAGCCGGGGGGAACACTGAAGCTTTCTTT. It yields the protein CASSLAGGNTEAFF.

The J gene is TRBJ1-2, the V gene TRBV28; the match to TRBD1 covers 7 bases. The CDR3 extends over 14 amino acids. The V and J ends lost 2 bases and 4 bases, in that order; junction bases with no gene match: 4. The germline V gene has CDR1 MDHEN and CDR2 SYDVKM. As DNA, the CDR3 is TGTGCCAGCAGTTTAGGGGGACAGCTCTATGGCTACACCTTC. It specifies CASSLGGQLYGYTF.

This chain connects TRBV7-2 to TRBJ1-4; D is possibly TRBD1 (5 bases). Germline V gene sequence: CDR1 SGHTA, CDR2 FQGNSA. Trimming pared 4 bases from V and 4 bases from J, leaving 10 bases between. This CDR3 has 14 residues. CDR3 in DNA: TGTGCCAGCAGCTCGACAGCGCGTAATGAAAAACTGTTTTTT. Translated: CASSSTARNEKLFF.

The DNA for the CDR3 is TGTGCCAGCAGCCCCCTAGCGGGGGGACCCTACGAGCAGTACTTC. This encodes CASSPLAGGPYEQYF. V gene TRBV27 combines with J gene TRBJ2-7; 11 bases are a match to TRBD2. V was pared by 6 bases and J by 2 bases, with 6 bases of the junction left unmatched. Germline CDR1 reads MNHEY; CDR2 reads SMNVEV (reference sequence). The CDR3 totals 15 residues.

The chain uses TRBV4-2 and TRBJ1-1; possibly TRBD1 for D (6 bases). Trimming took off 0 bases at V and 6 bases at J, with 17 bases between the two ends. From germline, CDR1 is LGHNA and CDR2 YNFKEQ. CDR3 length: 16 residues. As DNA, the CDR3 is TGTGCCAGCAGCCAAGAGCCCGGGACACCCGATGCTGAAGCTTTCTTT. Its translation: CASSQEPGTPDAEAFF.

This chain connects TRBV5-1 to TRBJ2-3; 7 nucleotides agree with TRBD1. There are 14 residues in the CDR3. Trimming removed 4 bases from V and 2 bases from J; junction bases left unmatched: 4. Germline V CDR1 and CDR2: SGHRS, YFSETQ. CDR3 amino acids: CASSIQGFTDTQYF. CDR3 DNA sequence: TGCGCCAGCAGCATACAGGGGTTCACAGATACGCAGTATTTT.

The chain employs TRBV6-5 and TRBJ1-6; D call uncertain. Trimming took off 4 bases at V and 7 bases at J, with 14 bases between the two ends. Germline CDR1 reads MNHEY; CDR2 reads SVGAGI. This CDR3 has 15 residues. For the CDR3, the DNA is TGTGCCAGCAGTTTTTCCCCCACAACCAATTCACCCCTCCACTTT. It yields the protein CASSFSPTTNSPLHF.

The chain employs TRBV9 and TRBJ2-2; no firm D call. Germline CDR1 reads SGDLS; CDR2 reads YYNGEE. The CDR3 totals 14 residues. With 4 bases removed from V and 4 bases from J, the gap between germline ends came to 11 bases. The CDR3 sequence is CASSLSPVTGELFF. The CDR3 DNA sequence: TGTGCCAGCAGCCTGAGCCCCGTCACCGGGGAGCTGTTTTTT.

Only one count was recorded for this clone. CDR3 residues: CASRKTGEDTQYF. CDR3 in DNA: TGTGCCAGCCGAAAGACAGGGGAAGATACGCAGTATTTT. The chain links TRBV6-5 to TRBJ2-3; 8 bases match TRBD1. This CDR3 has 13 residues. The germline CDR1 and CDR2 sequences are MNHEY and SVGAGI. The V and J ends lost 8 bases and 5 bases, in that order; junction bases with no gene match: 6.

The chain recombines TRBV29-1 with TRBJ2-7, with TRBD2 matching 8 bases. CDR3 length: 14 amino acids. The germline V gene has CDR1 SQVTM and CDR2 ANQGSEA. Trimming cost V 6 bases and J 6 bases; bases outside gene matches: 13. DNA of the CDR3: TGCAGCGTCCATCCAACGGGGGGGAGTACCGAGCAGTACTTC. Protein: CSVHPTGGSTEQYF.